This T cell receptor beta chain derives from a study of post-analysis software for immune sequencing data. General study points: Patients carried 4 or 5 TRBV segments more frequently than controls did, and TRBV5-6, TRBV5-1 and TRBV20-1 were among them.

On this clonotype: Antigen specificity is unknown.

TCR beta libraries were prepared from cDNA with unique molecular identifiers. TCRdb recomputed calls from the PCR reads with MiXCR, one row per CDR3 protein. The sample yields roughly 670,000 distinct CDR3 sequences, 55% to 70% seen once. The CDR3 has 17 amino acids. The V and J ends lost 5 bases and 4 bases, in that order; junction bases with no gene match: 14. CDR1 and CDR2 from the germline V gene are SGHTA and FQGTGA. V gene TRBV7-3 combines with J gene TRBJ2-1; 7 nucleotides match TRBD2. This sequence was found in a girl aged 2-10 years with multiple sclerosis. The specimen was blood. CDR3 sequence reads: CASSPMPREAEYNEQFF. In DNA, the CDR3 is TGTGCCAGCAGCCCCATGCCTCGGGAGGCGGAATACAATGAGCAGTTCTTC.